Given below is one T cell receptor beta chain in context. Its cognate antigen is unknown. The PCR contained 60 Vbeta and 13 Jbeta primers. Libraries were prepared by immunoSEQ multiplex PCR; TCRdb keeps only in-frame clonotypes and omits some of them. There are 95,000 to 150,000 clones in the sample; roughly 76% occur only once, and 2.1% lies in the top ten. The data were obtained in a study of cytomegalovirus exposure and HLA in healthy donors. As for the study in general: Counted in an early data release were tens of millions of unique TCRs from HLA-typed donors.

Nominally healthy donors were sampled, though unrecorded immune exposures were likely. This CDR3 region has 12 residues. The germline CDR1 and CDR2 sequences are WNHNN and SYGVQD (reference sequence). V shed 3 bases and J shed 5 bases, with 8 bases lying between them. Study results and caveats: A missense DCLRE1C variant was associated with V- and J-gene trimming of TCR beta chains in a later analysis, and an independent cohort replicated the association.

The receptor was isolated from a man younger than 45 in good health and CMV-seronegative. Sequencing was performed on PBMCs. The J gene is TRBJ2-7, the V gene TRBV10-1; no firm D call. CDR3 region: CASSDAGDEQYF. The CDR3 DNA reads as TGCGCCAGCAGTGATGCCGGTGACGAGCAGTACTTC.